This TCR beta chain came from a study of CD8 T cells in ankylosing spondylitis. Findings of the study overall: Several of the motif variants were reported before in synovial fluid and blood from reactive arthritis. A motif of 7 or 8 highly homologous TCR beta variants was seen as apparently characteristic of ankylosing spondylitis blood.

The V gene lost 4 bases and the J gene lost 4 bases, with 11 bases spanning the gap. This CDR3 is 13 amino acids long. From germline, CDR1 is SGHRS and CDR2 YFSETQ. This clonotype was seen at least ten times. Its specificity is not known. Making the TCR beta libraries involved quantitative 5'-RACE with molecular barcodes. TCRdb fed the 5' RACE reads into MiXCR, producing one record per CDR3 protein. The sample yields hundreds of thousands of distinct CDR3 sequences, about 12% seen once. The V call is TRBV5-1, the J call TRBJ2-5; weak D call: TRBD2 (5 bases). The sequencing input was blood, either unsorted or a sorted T cell fraction (not recorded which). The TCR was taken from a male donor with ankylosing spondylitis. The chain's CDR3 is CASSPGAGETQYF. The CDR3 nucleotides are TGCGCCAGCAGCCCGGGCGCGGGAGAGACCCAGTACTTC.